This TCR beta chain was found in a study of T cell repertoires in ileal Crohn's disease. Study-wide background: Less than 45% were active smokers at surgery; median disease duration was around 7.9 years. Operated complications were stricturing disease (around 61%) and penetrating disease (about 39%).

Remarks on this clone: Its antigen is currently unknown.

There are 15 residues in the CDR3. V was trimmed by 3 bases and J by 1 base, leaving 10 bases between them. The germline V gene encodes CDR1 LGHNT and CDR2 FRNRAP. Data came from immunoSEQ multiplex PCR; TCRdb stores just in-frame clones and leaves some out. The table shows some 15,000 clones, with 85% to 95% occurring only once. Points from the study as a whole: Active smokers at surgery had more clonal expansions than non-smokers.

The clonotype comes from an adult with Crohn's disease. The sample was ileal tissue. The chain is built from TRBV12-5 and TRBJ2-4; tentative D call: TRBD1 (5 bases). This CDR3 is CASGFDGAAKNIQYF. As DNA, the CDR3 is TGTGCTAGTGGTTTTGATGGGGCGGCCAAAAACATTCAGTACTTC.